This T cell receptor beta chain was sequenced during a study of blood T cell repertoires in COVID-19. Overall study context: From the United States, Italy and Spain came samples of acute and convalescent COVID-19.

Per the authors' pipeline: Estimates of nucleated cell counts were drawn from the amplification of reference gene primers. Sequencing used immunoSEQ multiplex PCR; TCRdb keeps in-frame clones, though not all of them. The V and J calls and the clone size are those of that table, but D and trimming were determined from the DNA. The sample consists of 85,000 to 95,000 clones, around nine tenths of them appearing once. Germline V gene lookup returns CDR1 SGDLS and CDR2 YYNGEE. The CDR3 extends over 15 amino acids. The germline V and J ends were trimmed by 2 bases and 0 bases, with 9 bases remaining between them.

The sequencing input was peripheral blood. The receptor was derived from a man between 60 and 75 years old with COVID-19, enrolled during active disease. The genes are TRBV9 and TRBJ2-1; D is undetermined. The CDR3 bases are TGTGCCAGCAGCGTTTCACTTCGCTCCTACAATGAGCAGTTCTTC. Residues: CASSVSLRSYNEQFF.